The 20 T cell receptor beta chains below all came from one sample that was sequenced in a study of PD-L1 blockade in urothelial cancer. Clones were sequenced by immunoSEQ multiplex PCR, and TCRdb holds only the in-frame ones, with some missing. The sample has 100,000 to 150,000 clones; about 81% are singletons. Time point indicated: pretreatment peripheral blood. The sequenced sample was PBMCs, obtained around atezolizumab (anti-PD-L1) treatment. These receptor sequences come from a man aged 50 to 60 with urothelial cancer.

The rearrangement links TRBV25-1 to TRBJ2-7; 11 positions match TRBD1. CDR3 length equals 16 residues. Germline V gene data show CDR1 as MGHDK and CDR2 as SYGVNS. With V trimmed by 4 bases and J by 4 bases, 9 bases remained unmatched. Here the CDR3 reads CASSGGFGTGGYEQYF. CDR3 nucleotides: TGTGCCAGCAGTGGGGGATTTGGGACAGGGGGTTACGAGCAGTACTTC.

The rearrangement joins TRBV5-1 to TRBJ1-1; a weak D match, TRBD1 (5 bases). The germline V and J ends were trimmed by 3 bases and 1 base, with 13 bases remaining between them. Germline CDR1 is SGHRS and CDR2 is YFSETQ. CDR3 length equals 15 residues. CDR3: CASSSSLGGNTEAFF. CDR3 DNA sequence: TGCGCCAGCAGCTCCTCCTTGGGGGGGAACACTGAAGCTTTCTTT.

The gene calls are TRBV27 and TRBJ2-3; 8 nucleotides agree with TRBD2. CDR1 and CDR2 (germline): MNHEY, SMNVEV (reference sequence). J lost 5 bases, V lost 8 bases, and 15 bases had no gene match. CDR3 length: 16 residues. This CDR3 reads CASRSLYSGNQDTQYF. CDR3 sequence (DNA): TGTGCCAGCCGTTCTTTGTATAGCGGGAACCAAGATACGCAGTATTTT.

The V and J genes are TRBV2 and TRBJ2-7, with 10 bases lining up with TRBD2. Per germline, CDR1 SNHLY and CDR2 FYNNEI. With 4 bases clipped from V and 1 base from J, the junction kept 13 bases outside the gene matches. The length of the CDR3 is 18 residues. CDR3 amino acids: CASSASASGSSVSYEQYF. CDR3 nucleotides: TGTGCCAGCAGTGCTTCGGCTAGCGGGAGCTCGGTTTCCTACGAGCAGTACTTC.

V and J are TRBV21-1 and TRBJ2-2; TRBD2 is the table's D call and was not checked against the DNA. TRBV21-1 represents a pseudogene. The CDR3 totals 17 residues. The CDR3 sequence is CASSKTSGRPNTGELFF. The CDR3 DNA is TGTGCCAGCAGCAAAACTAGCGGGAGGCCGAACACCGGGGAGCTGTTTTTT.

V and J are TRBV25-1 and TRBJ2-1, with D possibly matching TRBD1 (6 bases). V lost 0 bases and J lost 9, with 12 bases in between. The CDR3 spans 14 residues. Germline V gives CDR1 MGHDK, CDR2 SYGVNS. The CDR3 region has the DNA TGTGCCAGCAGTGAATACTTCCGGGACACTGAGCAGTTCTTC. Protein: CASSEYFRDTEQFF.

This chain uses TRBV7-3 with TRBJ2-1, with 8 bases identical to TRBD2. CDR1 SGHTA and CDR2 FQGTGA come from the germline V gene. The CDR3 is made up of 14 amino acids. Germline trimming cut 6 bases from V and 8 bases from J; bases unmatched to any gene: 9. Here the CDR3 DNA reads TGTGCCAGCAGACCGGGACTAGGGGTGGATGAGCAGTTCTTC. It is translated as CASRPGLGVDEQFF.

This clone was found once. The gene calls are TRBV11-2 and TRBJ2-7, with 8 bases that match TRBD1. The CDR3 extends over 15 amino acids. After removal of 0 bases from V and 3 bases from J, the junction contained 4 bases not matched to a gene. CDR1 is SGHAT and CDR2 is FQNNGV in the germline V gene. The CDR3: CASSLEGQGYYEQYF. CDR3 DNA sequence: TGTGCCAGCAGCTTAGAAGGACAGGGTTACTACGAGCAGTACTTC.

The genes are TRBV10-1 and TRBJ2-3, with 7 positions matching TRBD1. Trimming cost V 5 bases and J 3 bases; bases outside gene matches: 5. Looked up from germline, CDR1 is WNHNN and CDR2 is SYGVQD (reference sequence). The length of the CDR3 is 14 residues. The chain's CDR3 is CASSRGGRTDTQYF. In DNA, the CDR3 is TGCGCCAGCAGTCGAGGGGGCAGGACAGATACGCAGTATTTT.

The chain uses TRBV28 and TRBJ1-3, with D tentatively TRBD1 (6 bases). Trimming cost V 9 bases and J 0 bases, with 18 bases left between them. CDR1 is MDHEN and CDR2 is SYDVKM in the germline V gene. This CDR3 is 16 amino acids long. The CDR3 DNA sequence: TGTGCCAGTGGATTTCGGGACACGTACTCTGGAAACACCATATATTTT. Its translation is CASGFRDTYSGNTIYF.

The rearrangement links TRBV6-1 to TRBJ2-7; TRBD1 matches at 7 bases. J gave up 0 bases and V 5 bases, and 7 bases lay outside the gene matches. The CDR3 is made up of 15 amino acids. CDR1 is MNHNS, CDR2 SASEGT, per germline. The DNA for the CDR3 is TGTGCCAGCAGTCAGACAGGGATCAGCTCCTACGAGCAGTACTTC. It encodes CASSQTGISSYEQYF.

V and J are TRBV6-5 and TRBJ2-1; 10 nucleotides align to TRBD1. V lost 5 bases to trimming and J lost 7 bases; unmatched junction nucleotides: 8. The CDR3 has 15 residues. Germline V gives CDR1 MNHEY, CDR2 SVGAGI. The CDR3 DNA reads as TGTGCCAGCAGTAACACGGGACAGGGGTTGAATGAGCAGTTCTTC. Its translation is CASSNTGQGLNEQFF.

The chain employs TRBV27 and TRBJ2-5, with TRBD2 identical over 7 bases. V lost 5 bases and J lost 5; bases outside the gene matches: 17. Germline V gene sequence: CDR1 MNHEY, CDR2 SMNVEV (reference sequence). The length of the CDR3 is 17 residues. The CDR3 loop reads CASSRDVEAGLMETQYF. CDR3 DNA: TGTGCCAGCAGTCGGGACGTAGAAGCGGGGCTAATGGAGACCCAGTACTTC.

V gene TRBV6-5 combines with J gene TRBJ2-5, with 10 positions matching TRBD1. The germline gives CDR1 MNHEY, CDR2 SVGAGI. The junction had 2 bases not matched to a gene; V was cut back by 6 bases and J by 4 bases. There are 13 residues in the CDR3. The CDR3 DNA follows: TGTGCCAGCAGACGGGACAGGGGAGAGACCCAGTACTTC. Its protein product is CASRRDRGETQYF.

In its sample, this clone was seen many times. The V and J genes are TRBV28 and TRBJ1-2; 7 bases are a match to TRBD1. This CDR3 has 16 amino acids. The V gene end was trimmed by 6 bases and the J gene end by 5 bases; junction bases not matched to a gene: 15. Per germline, CDR1 MDHEN and CDR2 SYDVKM. Here the CDR3 reads CASSARDSDFLYGYTF. The CDR3, as DNA: TGTGCCAGCAGCGCTCGGGACAGCGATTTCTTATATGGCTACACCTTC.

The chain combines TRBV5-1 with TRBJ1-2; the D is unclear. The CDR3 length is 13 residues. Per germline, CDR1 SGHRS and CDR2 YFSETQ. V was pared by 4 bases and J by 7 bases, with 14 bases between. Here the CDR3 DNA reads TGCGCCAGCAGCGAGCGGACCGCCTCTGGCTACACCTTC. Amino acid sequence: CASSERTASGYTF.

V gene TRBV11-2 combines with J gene TRBJ2-7; D is uncertain. V shed 3 bases and J shed 3 bases, with 12 bases lying between them. This CDR3 is 14 amino acids long. CDR1 and CDR2 (germline): SGHAT, FQNNGV. CDR3 loop: CASSLSRDIYEQYF. In nucleotides, the CDR3 is TGTGCCAGCAGCTTGTCCAGAGACATCTACGAGCAGTACTTC.

This clone has only a few counts. The CDR3 loop is CASSLNWGGNQPQHF. The CDR3 DNA follows: TGTGCCAGCAGCTTGAACTGGGGGGGAAACCAGCCCCAGCATTTT. The chain employs TRBV5-5 and TRBJ1-5, with D perhaps TRBD1 (5 bases). Germline loops: CDR1 SGHKS, CDR2 YYEKEE (reference sequence). There are 15 residues in the CDR3. V was pared by 1 base and J by 7 bases, with 15 bases between.

This rearrangement joins TRBV2 to TRBJ2-1, with 13 bases aligning to TRBD2. From germline, CDR1 is SNHLY and CDR2 FYNNEI. The CDR3 totals 17 residues. The V gene end was trimmed by 7 bases and the J gene end by 7 bases; junction bases not matched to a gene: 13. DNA for the CDR3: TGTGCCAGCAACCCTCCGGGACTAGCGGGAAGAGGGAATGAGCAGTTCTTC. It specifies CASNPPGLAGRGNEQFF.

This sequence joins TRBV7-8 and TRBJ2-3; 14 bases line up with TRBD2. V dropped 5 bases and J dropped 0; count of bases not matched to a gene: 7. The CDR3 has 18 amino acids. Looked up from germline, CDR1 is SGHVS and CDR2 is FQNEAQ. CDR3 DNA: TGTGCCAGCAGCAAGACTAGCGGGAGGGCGAAAAGCACAGATACGCAGTATTTT. Encoded protein: CASSKTSGRAKSTDTQYF.